Below, 5 T cell receptor beta chains from the same sample are listed, as sequenced in a study of Ad26.COV2.S vaccination and SARS-CoV-2 variants. Described treatment: over 15 received Ad26.COV2.S at low or high dose, single or two shots; roughly five received placebo; per-sample allocation not given. The study sampled participants on day 63 after the first vaccine or placebo injection. TCRdb's copy holds only in-frame clones and misses some; the assay was immunoSEQ multiplex PCR. This table has fewer than 500,000 clones, roughly 89% appearing once. The material sequenced was peripheral blood, taken in a trial of Ad26.COV2.S vaccine versus placebo. The receptors originated from a person aged 18-60 years who received the Ad26.COV2.S COVID-19 vaccine or a placebo.

This chain links TRBV28 with TRBJ2-7, with TRBD1 matching 12 bases. The CDR3 contains 16 residues. Trimming took 2 bases from V and 5 from J; bases not matched to a gene: 7. Per germline, CDR1 MDHEN and CDR2 SYDVKM. The CDR3 sequence is CASSLRSGTGGDEQYF. The CDR3 DNA sequence: TGTGCCAGCAGTTTACGCTCCGGGACAGGGGGCGACGAGCAGTACTTC.

The chain joins TRBV6-6 to TRBJ2-7; TRBD1 aligns across 7 bases. Germline V gene data show CDR1 as MNHNY and CDR2 as SVGAGI (reference sequence). Trimming removed 6 bases from V and 2 bases from J; junction bases left unmatched: 7. The CDR3 spans 14 residues. In DNA, the CDR3 is TGTGCCAGCAGACCGGACAGGCATGCCTACGAGCAGTACGTC. As protein: CASRPDRHAYEQYV.

The CDR3 sequence: CASSLAWMGGETEAFF. Written as DNA, the CDR3 is TGTGCCAGCAGCTTGGCCTGGATGGGGGGCGAAACTGAAGCTTTCTTT. V gene TRBV5-5 combines with J gene TRBJ1-1, with a tentative D call TRBD1 (6 bases). This CDR3 is built from 16 residues. V lost 0 bases and J 5 bases, leaving 17 bases between the germline ends. Germline loops: CDR1 SGHKS, CDR2 YYEKEE (reference sequence).

This chain joins TRBV11-3 and TRBJ2-5, with a possible D match to TRBD2 (7 bases). The CDR3 totals 15 residues. Trimming removed 5 bases from V and 1 base from J, with 14 bases in between. Germline-derived CDR1 and CDR2 are SGHNT and YENEEA. Here the CDR3 DNA reads TGTGCCAGCAGCCCTCCTGGGGGGGCCCAAGAGACCCAGTACTTC. Protein product: CASSPPGGAQETQYF.

The chain joins TRBV5-1 to TRBJ1-2, with D unclear. Germline V gene lookup returns CDR1 SGHRS and CDR2 YFSETQ. V lost 0 bases, J lost 2 bases, and 8 bases lay in between. CDR3 size: 14 residues. CDR3 region: CASSLDGLNYGYTF. In DNA, the CDR3 is TGCGCCAGCAGCTTGGACGGCTTGAACTATGGCTACACCTTC.